This T cell receptor (beta chain) was recovered during a study of blood T cell repertoires in COVID-19. Overall study context: COVID-19 samples from acute and convalescent phases originated in the United States, Italy and Spain. PBMCs, B-cell-depleted T cells, or T cells were the source of the cDNA or gDNA that made up the material.

In the source study's methods: Amplification from reference gene primers served as the basis for estimated nucleated cell counts. This table comes from immunoSEQ multiplex PCR, and its TCRdb copy is limited to in-frame clones, with some not included. That table furnishes V, J and clone size, whereas the DNA furnished D and trimming. This table holds about 250,000 clones, roughly four fifths found once. Source material: peripheral blood. The origin of this receptor is a man between 50 and 59 years old with active or convalescent COVID-19.

The CDR3 loop reads CASSLSGTRAQFF. In DNA form, the CDR3 reads TGTGCCAGCAGTTTATCGGGGACTCGGGCTCAGTTCTTC. The rearrangement uses TRBV27 and TRBJ2-1; possible D gene TRBD2, 6 bases. With 0 bases removed from V and 13 bases from J, the gap between germline ends came to 13 bases. CDR1 and CDR2 from the germline V gene are MNHEY and SMNVEV (reference sequence). The CDR3 has 13 amino acids.